This T cell receptor beta chain appears in the sequencing data of a study of blood T cells in healthy people across ages. A second roughly 6 to 11 cycle PCR used barcoded and J-beta primers. TCRdb recomputed calls from the 5' RACE reads with MiXCR, one row per CDR3 protein. The sample records hundreds of thousands of distinct CDR3 sequences, 49% being singletons. This clonotype was counted a few times. The antigen is undetermined. Study-level results: Diversity was higher, and naive CD4+ cells more numerous, in long-lived donors than in aged donors.

The germline CDR1 and CDR2 sequences are LGHDT and YNNKEL (reference sequence). Trimming stripped 0 bases from V and 0 bases from J, with 14 bases between. The CDR3 consists of 17 residues. Sequences were obtained from blood. The genes are TRBV3-1 and TRBJ1-1, with D possibly being TRBD1 (5 bases). The sequence was obtained from a woman aged 60 to 75 in good health. The DNA of the CDR3 is TGTGCCAGCAGCCAAGATCTTTGGAGACAGATGAACACTGAAGCTTTCTTT. It codes for CASSQDLWRQMNTEAFF.